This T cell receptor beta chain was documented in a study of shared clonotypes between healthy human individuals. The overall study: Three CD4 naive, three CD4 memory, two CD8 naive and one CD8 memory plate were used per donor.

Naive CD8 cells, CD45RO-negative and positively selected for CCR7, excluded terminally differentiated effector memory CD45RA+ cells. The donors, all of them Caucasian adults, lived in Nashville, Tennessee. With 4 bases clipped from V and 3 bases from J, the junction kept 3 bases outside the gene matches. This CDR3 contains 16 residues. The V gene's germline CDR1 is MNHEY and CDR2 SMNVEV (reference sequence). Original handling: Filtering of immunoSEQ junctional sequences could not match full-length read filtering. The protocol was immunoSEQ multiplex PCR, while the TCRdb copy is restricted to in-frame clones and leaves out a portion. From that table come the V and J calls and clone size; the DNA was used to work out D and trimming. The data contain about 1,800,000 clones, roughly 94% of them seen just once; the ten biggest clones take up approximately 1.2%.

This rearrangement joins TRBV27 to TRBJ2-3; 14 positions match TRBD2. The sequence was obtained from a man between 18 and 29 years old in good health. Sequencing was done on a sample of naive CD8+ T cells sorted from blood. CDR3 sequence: CASSSGLAGVTDTQYF. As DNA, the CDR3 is TGTGCCAGCAGTTCGGGACTAGCGGGAGTTACAGATACGCAGTATTTT.